The sequence of this T cell receptor (beta chain) was determined in a study of T cell responses to AZD1222 COVID-19 vaccine (dated by TCRdb to 2020 to 2022). Notes on the research overall: TCR sequencing covered over 230 trial participants: about 210 given two doses of AZD1222 and 26 given two doses of MenACWY control vaccine. Trial participants were enrolled by age into subgroups of 18-55, 56-69 and 70-plus years, and 148, 28 and 57 TCR-sequenced participants, respectively, were included in these subgroups.

The CDR3 regions of human TCRbeta chains were analyzed by immunosequencing. Turning to the authors' computational methods: Repertoire TCRs were matched against a reference library of SARS-CoV-2-specific TCRs generated with the MIRA antigen-specificity platform. Breadth meant the fraction of unique TCRs that were SARS-CoV-2-associated, whereas depth meant the fraction of total T cells that were SARS-CoV-2-associated. Each spike-specific TCR was assigned to its reactive spike region and to a CD4 or CD8 class using the MIRA data. Log10-transformed breadth and depth values were compared by one-way ANOVA with Sidak's multiple comparisons tests. TCRdb mirrors the immuneACCESS table, restricted to in-frame sequences. Some clones are absent from its copies; in checked studies, under half trace to an unresolved V gene, and the reason for the others is unknown. The V and J calls and clone size were taken over from that table, and D and trimming were inferred from the DNA. A total of approximately 140,000 clones appear in this sample, about nine tenths of them only once. 3.2% of the sample rests with the top ten.

This clone appeared a few times. Its cognate antigen has yet to be identified. The sample holds no much larger clone one base away, and base qualities are not on file. Broader findings and caveats from the paper: The vaccine-associated CD4 TCRs covered the entire spike protein, and the dominant responses fell in regions 160-218 and 743-854. In the small 56-69-year group, the increase in depth fell short of significance, most likely because of low power. Because no day 14 peak-response samples were available, repertoires were characterized only after the peak T cell response. Reportedly, close to half of the unique spike-specific TCRs recognized epitopes lying outside the regions that are mutated in the B.1.351 and B.1.1.7 variants. Spike-specific TCR breadth and depth rose significantly after two AZD1222 doses compared with day 0 and with MenACWY recipients. Conclusions about previously exposed vaccinees are limited, since just six AZD1222 recipients were seropositive for SARS-CoV-2 at baseline. Participants were mostly white British and included more females than males, and it was suggested by the authors that clonal diversity may have been underestimated.

A distance of 9 bases separates the germline ends of V and J, which lose 4 bases and 0 bases respectively. Taken from the germline V gene (reference sequence), the CDR1 and CDR2 loops are SEHNR and FQNEAQ. The CDR3 runs 14 residues from the cysteine to the phenylalanine. The kept DNA is CDR3 alone, 42 bases in frame from the first base. The label giving this sample's time point can be read as: about 28 days (+/-7) after the second vaccine dose. AZD1222 recipients given second doses at about 4 weeks or at about 12 weeks were pooled, since spike-specific TCR depth and breadth were not found to differ between the two schedules. Vaccinee samples came from UK trials COV001 and COV002, including a single-blind randomized controlled phase 2/3 trial of AZD1222 (ChAdOx1 nCoV-19) in healthy adults. For TCRbeta chain sequencing, PBMC samples were collected from trial participants at day 0 and at day 28 after the second dose.

The chain employs TRBV7-9 and TRBJ1-2; the D gene assignment is ambiguous. The input for sequencing was peripheral blood, taken 28 days after the second AZD1222 dose. The clonotype originates from an adult who received the AZD1222 COVID-19 vaccine. The nucleotides are TGTGCCAGCAGCTCCTCTTCAGCTAACTATGGCTACACCTTC. This translates into CASSSSSANYGYTF.